This T cell receptor beta chain was sequenced in a study of cytotoxic CD8 clonotypes in ibrutinib-treated CLL. In the study overall: Partial response occurred in some 25 patients and complete response in 2; at median approximately 71 months, roughly 15 remained remitted and about 12 progressed. Study conclusions and caveats: Sampling times (in sustained-remission versus progressing patients) were not the same.

Investigators sourced about 2 micrograms of genomic DNA from cryopreserved PBMCs for TCR beta libraries. The CDR3 runs 16 residues. V lost 1 base and J 3 bases, leaving 16 bases between the germline ends. CDR1 MGHDK and CDR2 SYGVNS come from the germline V gene. Profiled with immunoSEQ multiplex PCR; TCRdb holds only in-frame clones, not every one. The profile shows around 160,000 clones, about 88% of them singletons. Concerning this clone: As yet, its antigen is unknown.

The chain uses TRBV25-1 and TRBJ2-7, with TRBD1 as a possible D gene (5 bases). The TCR sequence derives from a human donor with chronic lymphocytic leukemia. The starting material was PBMCs, obtained at disease progression, from a patient treated with ibrutinib. CDR3 loop: CASSESVDTAHYEQYF. Written as DNA, the CDR3 is TGTGCCAGCAGTGAATCCGTGGACACCGCGCACTACGAGCAGTACTTC.